One and the same sample provided the 7 T cell receptor beta chains below, sequenced in a study of early stage breast cancer tumors. Sequencing used immunoSEQ multiplex PCR; TCRdb keeps in-frame clones, though not all of them. This table has tens of thousands of clones, roughly 80% appearing once. Sequenced material: blood. All receptors come from a person aged 30-39 years with breast cancer.

The rearrangement joins TRBV5-1 to TRBJ1-2; no clear D. V gave up 0 bases and J gave up 3 bases, with 6 bases separating them. Germline V CDR1 and CDR2: SGHRS, YFSETQ. The CDR3 has 13 amino acids. CDR3 coding DNA: TGCGCCAGCAGCTTGGGGGCGGACTATGGCTACACCTTC. Amino acid sequence: CASSLGADYGYTF.

This clone was seen once. V gene TRBV5-6 combines with J gene TRBJ2-5, with a weak D call TRBD1 (5 bases). Trimming cost V 0 bases and J 3 bases, with 12 bases left between them. CDR3 size: 15 residues. Germline V gene sequence: CDR1 SGHDT, CDR2 YYEEEE. CDR3 nucleotides: TGTGCCAGCAGCTTGGGGGGCGTTGCAGAAGAGACCCAGTACTTC. It is translated as CASSLGGVAEETQYF.

The CDR3 coding sequence is TGTGCCAGCAGCCAAGATTGGGGAGGAAATGAGCAGTTCTTC. This gives the protein CASSQDWGGNEQFF. The chain couples TRBV14 to TRBJ2-1; possible D gene TRBD2, 6 bases. Trimming shortened V by 0 bases and J by 7 bases, and 10 bases separated the two germline ends. From germline, CDR1 is SGHDN and CDR2 FVKESK. The CDR3 runs to 14 residues.

With regard to this clone: Within the sample, other DNA sequences also encode this same CDR3. J is TRBJ1-5 and V is TRBV7-9; 9 positions match TRBD1. The CDR3 loop spans 16 amino acids. CDR1 is SEHNR, CDR2 FQNEAQ, per germline (reference sequence). The V segment lost 5 bases and the J segment 3 bases; nucleotides outside the gene matches: 8. DNA of the CDR3: TGTGCCAGCAGCCCTGGGACAGGGACCCTCAATCAGCCCCAGCATTTT. It yields the protein CASSPGTGTLNQPQHF.

In this sample, this clone turned up a few times. The rearrangement uses TRBV7-2 and TRBJ2-7; the match to TRBD2 covers 10 bases. CDR1 SGHTA and CDR2 FQGNSA come from the germline V gene. The length of the CDR3 is 14 residues. V shed 7 bases and J 7 bases; nucleotides not matched to a gene: 10. The CDR3 region has the DNA TGTGCCAGCAATTGGGCTAGCGGGAGATTGGAGCAGTACTTC. Translated, it gives CASNWASGRLEQYF.

This clone was detected only once. The chain links TRBV28 to TRBJ1-6; 7 bases line up with TRBD1. The trim removed 6 bases at V and 5 bases at J, leaving 7 bases unmatched. There are 15 residues in the CDR3. Per germline, CDR1 MDHEN and CDR2 SYDVKM. For the CDR3, the DNA is TGTGCCAGCAGACCTTTCGACAGGGATAATTCACCCCTCCACTTT. This codes for CASRPFDRDNSPLHF. The whole variable domain, filled in from reference TRBV28 and TRBJ1-6, reads DVKVTQSSRYLVKRTGEKVFLECVQDMDHENMFWYRQDPGLGLRLIYFSYDVKMKEKGDIPEGYSVSREKKERFSLILESASTNQTSMYLCASRPFDRDNSPLHFGNGTRLTVT.

J is TRBJ2-1 and V is TRBV23-1; D possibly corresponds to TRBD2 (7 bases). TRBV23-1 is sorted into the ORF group, with uncertain function. V gave up 6 bases and J gave up 6 bases, with 24 bases separating them. The CDR3 totals 17 residues. CDR3 residues: CASRRTGRGSASNEQFF. CDR3 bases: TGCGCCAGCAGGCGAACAGGGCGCGGGAGTGCTTCCAATGAGCAGTTCTTC.